Listed below are T cell receptor beta chains from one sample, sequenced in a study of cytomegalovirus exposure and HLA in healthy donors. Assay: immunoSEQ multiplex PCR; the TCRdb copy retains only in-frame clones and omits some. The table lists 140,000 to 150,000 clones. Sequenced input: PBMCs. All receptors come from a male donor in good health and CMV-seronegative. The CDR3 runs from the conserved cysteine through the conserved F or W. The order of the fields is CDR3 DNA, CDR3 protein, V gene, J gene, D gene. A D gene is named only where the DNA matches it firmly.

cdr3_nt: TGTGCCAGCAGCCCATTTCGGTCCATCCAGCCCCAGCATTTT
cdr3_aa: CASSPFRSIQPQHF
v_call: TRBV6-5
j_call: TRBJ1-5
d_call: -

cdr3_nt: TGTGCCAGCAGCGTAGGACAGGGGTATGGAAACACCATATATTTT
cdr3_aa: CASSVGQGYGNTIYF
v_call: TRBV9
j_call: TRBJ1-3
d_call: TRBD1

cdr3_nt: TGCGCCAGCAGCTTGGCGGCAGGGGGATTGTTCTATGGCTACACCTTC
cdr3_aa: CASSLAAGGLFYGYTF
v_call: TRBV5-1
j_call: TRBJ1-2
d_call: TRBD1

cdr3_nt: TGTGCCAGTAGTATAGGGGCCCATATTCCCAAAAACATTCAGTACTTC
cdr3_aa: CASSIGAHIPKNIQYF
v_call: TRBV19
j_call: TRBJ2-4
d_call: -

cdr3_nt: TGTGCCAGTAGTACAGACTCTAGGGGTTATAGCAATCAGCCCCAGCATTTT
cdr3_aa: CASSTDSRGYSNQPQHF
v_call: TRBV19
j_call: TRBJ1-5
d_call: -

cdr3_nt: TGTGCCAGCAGCTTAGGGGGACTAGCCAAAAACATTCAGTACTTC
cdr3_aa: CASSLGGLAKNIQYF
v_call: TRBV7-9
j_call: TRBJ2-4
d_call: -

cdr3_nt: TGTGCCAGCAGAGACCTACCTGGGACAGGGGGCTACACCTTC
cdr3_aa: CASRDLPGTGGYTF
v_call: TRBV6-1
j_call: TRBJ1-2
d_call: TRBD1

cdr3_nt: TGTGCCAGTAGTAATTCCCGACAGGCCTCTGGAAACACCATATATTTT
cdr3_aa: CASSNSRQASGNTIYF
v_call: TRBV19
j_call: TRBJ1-3
d_call: -

cdr3_nt: TGTGCCAGCAGCGGGGTGGACAGGACCAATGAGCAGTTCTTC
cdr3_aa: CASSGVDRTNEQFF
v_call: TRBV5-6
j_call: TRBJ2-1
d_call: TRBD1

cdr3_nt: TGTGCCAGCAGTACAGACAGGGGGTTTTTCTACGAGCAGTACTTC
cdr3_aa: CASSTDRGFFYEQYF
v_call: TRBV27
j_call: TRBJ2-7
d_call: TRBD1

cdr3_nt: TGTGCCAGCAGCTCGGACAGGGGGCTGTGGAACACTGAAGCTTTCTTT
cdr3_aa: CASSSDRGLWNTEAFF
v_call: TRBV5-8
j_call: TRBJ1-1
d_call: TRBD1

cdr3_nt: TGTGCCAGCAGGGGACTAGCGGGAGATGAGCAGTTCTTC
cdr3_aa: CASRGLAGDEQFF
v_call: TRBV13
j_call: TRBJ2-1
d_call: TRBD2

cdr3_nt: TGTGCCAGTAGTGCCCGAGCGGGGGACTACTACGAGCAGTACTTC
cdr3_aa: CASSARAGDYYEQYF
v_call: TRBV19
j_call: TRBJ2-7
d_call: TRBD2

cdr3_nt: TGTGCCTGGAGGCGACAGGGGAGTTTCTACGAGCAGTACTTC
cdr3_aa: CAWRRQGSFYEQYF
v_call: TRBV30
j_call: TRBJ2-7
d_call: TRBD1

cdr3_nt: TGTGCCAGCAGCGTATCGGCGGTGAACACTGAAGCTTTCTTT
cdr3_aa: CASSVSAVNTEAFF
v_call: TRBV9
j_call: TRBJ1-1
d_call: -

cdr3_nt: TGTGCCAGCAGTTCCATATTGGGGACACCAGGGGCAACTGGGTCTGGGGCCAACGTCCTGACTTTC
cdr3_aa: CASSSILGTPGATGSGANVLTF
v_call: TRBV28
j_call: TRBJ2-6
d_call: -

cdr3_nt: TGTGCCAGTTCTTCTGGAAACACCATATATTTT
cdr3_aa: CASSSGNTIYF
v_call: TRBV19
j_call: TRBJ1-3
d_call: -

cdr3_nt: TGTGCCAGCAGTTATTTCGGACAGGGAAGTCCTCAGCCCCAGCATTTT
cdr3_aa: CASSYFGQGSPQPQHF
v_call: TRBV6-5
j_call: TRBJ1-5
d_call: TRBD1

cdr3_nt: TGTGCCAGCAGCCCCACTAGCCTGAGGACCCAGTACTTC
cdr3_aa: CASSPTSLRTQYF
v_call: TRBV7-9
j_call: TRBJ2-5
d_call: -

cdr3_nt: TGTGCCAGCAGTTTCACCGAGATTAACTATGGCTACACCTTC
cdr3_aa: CASSFTEINYGYTF
v_call: TRBV28
j_call: TRBJ1-2
d_call: -

cdr3_nt: TGTGCCAGCAGTTCCCGGGACAGGAAGAATCAGCCCCAGCATTTT
cdr3_aa: CASSSRDRKNQPQHF
v_call: TRBV28
j_call: TRBJ1-5
d_call: TRBD1

cdr3_nt: TGTGCCAGCAGTTGGCAGGGAAGAGGGGGCACTGAAGCTTTCTTT
cdr3_aa: CASSWQGRGGTEAFF
v_call: TRBV6-5
j_call: TRBJ1-1
d_call: -

cdr3_nt: TGTGCTAGTGCCCTAAACACTGAAGCTTTCTTT
cdr3_aa: CASALNTEAFF
v_call: TRBV12-5
j_call: TRBJ1-1
d_call: -

cdr3_nt: TGTGCCAGCAAGGTCGGGGCCTTAGCGGGCAATGAGCAGTTCTTC
cdr3_aa: CASKVGALAGNEQFF
v_call: TRBV6-5
j_call: TRBJ2-1
d_call: TRBD2

cdr3_nt: TGTGCCAGCAGCTTATGGGCCCTTGGGGAGACCCAGTACTTC
cdr3_aa: CASSLWALGETQYF
v_call: TRBV7-6
j_call: TRBJ2-5
d_call: -

cdr3_nt: TGTGCCAGCAGTCCTCCGGGACAGGGGAACGAGCAGTACTTC
cdr3_aa: CASSPPGQGNEQYF
v_call: TRBV28
j_call: TRBJ2-7
d_call: TRBD1

cdr3_nt: TGTGCCAGCAGCTCTCGGGCTAGCGGAGTGGGGACAGATACGCAGTATTTT
cdr3_aa: CASSSRASGVGTDTQYF
v_call: TRBV7-9
j_call: TRBJ2-3
d_call: TRBD2

cdr3_nt: TGTGCCAGCAGCCAACACATAACAGATACGCAGTATTTT
cdr3_aa: CASSQHITDTQYF
v_call: TRBV14
j_call: TRBJ2-3
d_call: -

cdr3_nt: TGTGCCTGGAGTGGAGCAGGGTTCTATGGCTACACCTTC
cdr3_aa: CAWSGAGFYGYTF
v_call: TRBV30
j_call: TRBJ1-2
d_call: -

cdr3_nt: TGTGCCAGCAGCAACGTAATAAATTCGGGCGGGGAGCTGTTTTTT
cdr3_aa: CASSNVINSGGELFF
v_call: TRBV6-6
j_call: TRBJ2-2
d_call: -

cdr3_nt: TGTGCCAGCAGCCCCCAGGTTACAATCGGGGAGCTGTTTTTT
cdr3_aa: CASSPQVTIGELFF
v_call: TRBV14
j_call: TRBJ2-2
d_call: -

cdr3_nt: TGTGCCAGCAGTTCTAGCCCCTACACCGGGGAGCTGTTTTTT
cdr3_aa: CASSSSPYTGELFF
v_call: TRBV6-5
j_call: TRBJ2-2
d_call: -

cdr3_nt: TGTGCCAGCAGGGGACTAGCGGGTCTCGACGAGCAGTACTTC
cdr3_aa: CASRGLAGLDEQYF
v_call: TRBV6-1
j_call: TRBJ2-7
d_call: TRBD2